The rows below give T cell receptor beta chains drawn from one sample of a study of T-cell memory formation after mild COVID-19. TCRdb fed the 5' RACE reads into MiXCR, producing one record per CDR3 protein. The table has about 290,000 distinct CDR3 sequences, roughly 18% seen once; the top ten hold more than 20%. The sequencing sample was made of PBMCs or a T cell subset sorted from them (not recorded which). The receptor set was obtained from a man in his late teens or twenties who had mild COVID-19 (a few samples of this study predate the infection). Cell type and time point are not known. The CDR3 runs from the conserved cysteine through the conserved F or W. A D gene is named only where the DNA matches it firmly. Not every row has a clone size; where given, it reads once, few, many or a size class.

size | J | D | V | DNA | CDR3
few | TRBJ2-5 | TRBD2 | TRBV2 | TGTGCCAGCGGCGCCGGGACTAGCGGCCAAGAGACCCAGTACTTC | CASGAGTSGQETQYF
few | TRBJ1-2 | TRBD1 | TRBV5-5 | TGTGCCAGCAGCTTGGCCCAGGGGGCTAACTATGGCTACACCTTC | CASSLAQGANYGYTF
few | TRBJ2-1 | NA | TRBV30 | TGTGCCTGGAGTTTGGGAGGACGCAAGTTCTTC | CAWSLGGRKFF
few | TRBJ2-1 | TRBD2 | TRBV4-1 | TGCGCCAGCAGCGTCCGACTAGCGGGGTACTACAATGAGCAGTTCTTC | CASSVRLAGYYNEQFF
NA | TRBJ2-7 | NA | TRBV7-9 | TGTGCCAGCAGCGCCGACTGGCGGGGCGAGCAGTACTTC | CASSADWRGEQYF
NA | TRBJ2-3 | TRBD2 | TRBV24-1 | TGTGCCACCAGTGGCCCCAGCGGGATCACAGATACGCAGTATTTT | CATSGPSGITDTQYF
NA | TRBJ1-2 | NA | TRBV27 | TGTGCCAGCAGTTTAGGGGGGATAGCTGGCTACACCTTC | CASSLGGIAGYTF
many | TRBJ1-4 | TRBD1 | TRBV4-1 | TGCGCCAGCAGCCAAGGACAGGGGAATGAAAAACTGTTTTTT | CASSQGQGNEKLFF
NA | TRBJ1-5 | NA | TRBV2 | TGTGCCAGCAGGGCCCCCGGAGGGGGCAATCAGCCCCAGCATTTT | CASRAPGGGNQPQHF
NA | TRBJ1-1 | NA | TRBV3-1 | TGTGCCAGCAGCCAAGAACCGGGAATGAACACTGAAGCTTTCTTT | CASSQEPGMNTEAFF
few | TRBJ1-1 | TRBD1 | TRBV7-2 | TGTGCCAGCAGCTTGACAGGGGGCTTCACTGAAGCTTTCTTT | CASSLTGGFTEAFF
NA | TRBJ2-2 | NA | TRBV11-2 | TGTGCCAGCAGCTTAGAAGGGCCAATTAACACCGGGGAGCTGTTTTTT | CASSLEGPINTGELFF